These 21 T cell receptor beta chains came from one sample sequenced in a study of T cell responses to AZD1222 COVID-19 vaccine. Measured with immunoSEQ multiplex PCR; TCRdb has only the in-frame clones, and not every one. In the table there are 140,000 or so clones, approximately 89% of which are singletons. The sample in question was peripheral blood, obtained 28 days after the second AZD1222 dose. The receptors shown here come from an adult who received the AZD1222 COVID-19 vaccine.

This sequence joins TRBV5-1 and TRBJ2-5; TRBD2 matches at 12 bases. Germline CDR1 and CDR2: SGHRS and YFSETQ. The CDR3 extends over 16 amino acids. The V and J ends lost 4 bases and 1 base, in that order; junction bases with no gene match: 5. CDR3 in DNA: TGCGCCAGCAGCCTAGGACTAGCGGGAACCCAAGAGACCCAGTACTTC. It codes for CASSLGLAGTQETQYF.

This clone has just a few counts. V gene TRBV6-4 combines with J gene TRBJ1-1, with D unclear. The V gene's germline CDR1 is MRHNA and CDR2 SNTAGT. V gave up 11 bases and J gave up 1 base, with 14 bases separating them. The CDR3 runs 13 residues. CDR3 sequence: CASKYEENTEAFF. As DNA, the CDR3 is TGTGCCTCGAAGTACGAGGAGAACACTGAAGCTTTCTTT.

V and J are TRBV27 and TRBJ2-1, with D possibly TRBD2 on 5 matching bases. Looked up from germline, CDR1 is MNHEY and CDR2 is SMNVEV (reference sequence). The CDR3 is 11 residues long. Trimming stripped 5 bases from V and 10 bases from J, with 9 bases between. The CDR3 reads CASSLGKEQFF. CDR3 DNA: TGTGCCAGCAGTCTCGGGAAGGAGCAGTTCTTC.

The CDR3 sequence is CASSPTGENTEAFF. As DNA, the CDR3 is TGCGCCAGCAGCCCCACAGGAGAGAACACTGAAGCTTTCTTT. The V call is TRBV4-3, the J call TRBJ1-1; D is perhaps TRBD1 (5 bases). This CDR3 is 14 amino acids long. The V gene lost 4 bases and the J gene lost 1 base, with 10 bases spanning the gap. The germline gives CDR1 LGHNA, CDR2 YSLEER.

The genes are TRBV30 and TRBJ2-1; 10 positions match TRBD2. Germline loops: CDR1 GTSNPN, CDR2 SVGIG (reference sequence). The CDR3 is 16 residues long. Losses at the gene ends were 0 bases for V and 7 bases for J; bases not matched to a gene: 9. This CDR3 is CAWSVYGLAAENEQFF. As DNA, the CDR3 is TGTGCCTGGAGTGTATACGGACTAGCGGCCGAGAATGAGCAGTTCTTC. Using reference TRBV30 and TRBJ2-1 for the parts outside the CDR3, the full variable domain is SQTIHQWPATLVQPVGSPLSLECTVEGTSNPNLYWYRQAAGRGLQLLFYSVGIGQISSEVPQNLSASRPQDRQFILSSKKLLLSDSGFYLCAWSVYGLAAENEQFFGPGTRLTVL.

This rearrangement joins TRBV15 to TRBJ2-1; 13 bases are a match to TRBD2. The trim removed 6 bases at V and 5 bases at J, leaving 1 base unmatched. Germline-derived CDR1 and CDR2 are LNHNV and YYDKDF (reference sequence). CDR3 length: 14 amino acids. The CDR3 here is CATRGTSGNNEQFF. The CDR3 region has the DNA TGTGCCACCAGAGGGACTAGCGGGAACAATGAGCAGTTCTTC.

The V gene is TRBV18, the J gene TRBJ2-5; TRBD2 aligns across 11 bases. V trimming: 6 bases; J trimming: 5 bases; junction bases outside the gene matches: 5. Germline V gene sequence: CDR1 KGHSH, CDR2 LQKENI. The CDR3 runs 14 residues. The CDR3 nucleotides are TGTGCCAGCTCCCCCGGGACTAGCGGTGAGACCCAGTACTTC. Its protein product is CASSPGTSGETQYF.

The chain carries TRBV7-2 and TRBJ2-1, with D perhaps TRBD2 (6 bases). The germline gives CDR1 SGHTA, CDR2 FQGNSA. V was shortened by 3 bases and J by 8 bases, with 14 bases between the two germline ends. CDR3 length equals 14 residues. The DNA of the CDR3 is TGTGCCAGCAGCTTTGGCGGGACGGGGTATGAGCAGTTCTTC. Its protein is CASSFGGTGYEQFF.

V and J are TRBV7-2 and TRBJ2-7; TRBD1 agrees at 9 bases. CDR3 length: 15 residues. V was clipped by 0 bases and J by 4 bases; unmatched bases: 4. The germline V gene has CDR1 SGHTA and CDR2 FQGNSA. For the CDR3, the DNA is TGTGCCAGCAGCTTAGCCACAGGGGGCGGATACGAGCAGTACTTC. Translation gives CASSLATGGGYEQYF.

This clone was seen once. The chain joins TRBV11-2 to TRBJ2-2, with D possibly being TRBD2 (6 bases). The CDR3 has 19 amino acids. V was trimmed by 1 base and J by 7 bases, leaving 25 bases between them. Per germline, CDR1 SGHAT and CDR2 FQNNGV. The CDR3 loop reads CASSLGPRVGRDKYGELFF. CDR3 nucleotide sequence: TGTGCCAGCAGCTTAGGGCCCCGTGTGGGGCGGGATAAGTACGGGGAGCTGTTTTTT. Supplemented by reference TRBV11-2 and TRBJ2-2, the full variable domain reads EAGVAQSPRYKIIEKRQSVAFWCNPISGHATLYWYQQILGQGPKLLIQFQNNGVVDDSQLPKDRFSAERLKGVDSTLKIQPAKLEDSAVYLCASSLGPRVGRDKYGELFFGEGSRLTVL.

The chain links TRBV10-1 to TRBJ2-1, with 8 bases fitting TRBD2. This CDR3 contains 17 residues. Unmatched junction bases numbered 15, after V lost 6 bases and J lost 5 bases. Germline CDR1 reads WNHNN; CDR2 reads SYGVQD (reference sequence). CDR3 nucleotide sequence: TGCGCCAGCAGAGCCGGACCCCAGGTAGCGGGGAACAATGAGCAGTTCTTC. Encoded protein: CASRAGPQVAGNNEQFF.

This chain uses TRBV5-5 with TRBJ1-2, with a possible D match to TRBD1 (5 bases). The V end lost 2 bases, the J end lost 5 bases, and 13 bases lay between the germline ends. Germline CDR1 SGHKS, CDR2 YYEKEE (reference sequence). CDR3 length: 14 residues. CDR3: CASSFSGTPYGYTF. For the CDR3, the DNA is TGTGCCAGCAGCTTTTCCGGGACCCCTTATGGCTACACCTTC.

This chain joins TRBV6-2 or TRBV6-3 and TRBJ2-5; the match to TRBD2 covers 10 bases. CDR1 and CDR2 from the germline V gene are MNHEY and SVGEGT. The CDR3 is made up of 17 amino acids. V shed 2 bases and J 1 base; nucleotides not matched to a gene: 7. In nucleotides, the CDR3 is TGTGCCAGCAGTTACGGGTCTAGCGGGAGAGTCCAAGAGACCCAGTACTTC. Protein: CASSYGSSGRVQETQYF.

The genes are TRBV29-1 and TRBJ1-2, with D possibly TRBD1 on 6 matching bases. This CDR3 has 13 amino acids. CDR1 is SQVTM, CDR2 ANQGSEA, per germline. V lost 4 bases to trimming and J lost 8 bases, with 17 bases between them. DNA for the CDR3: TGCAGCGTTGTGGCAGGGGCGTATGGGGGCTACACCTTC. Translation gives CSVVAGAYGGYTF.

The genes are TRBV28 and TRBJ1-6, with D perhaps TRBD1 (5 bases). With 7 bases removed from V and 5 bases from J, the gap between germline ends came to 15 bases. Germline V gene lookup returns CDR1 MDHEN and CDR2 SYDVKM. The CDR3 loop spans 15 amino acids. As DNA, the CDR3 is TGTGCCAGCATTTCCCTGGGACGGGATAATTCACCCCTCCACTTT. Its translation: CASISLGRDNSPLHF. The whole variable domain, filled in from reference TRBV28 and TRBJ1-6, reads DVKVTQSSRYLVKRTGEKVFLECVQDMDHENMFWYRQDPGLGLRLIYFSYDVKMKEKGDIPEGYSVSREKKERFSLILESASTNQTSMYLCASISLGRDNSPLHFGNGTRLTVT.

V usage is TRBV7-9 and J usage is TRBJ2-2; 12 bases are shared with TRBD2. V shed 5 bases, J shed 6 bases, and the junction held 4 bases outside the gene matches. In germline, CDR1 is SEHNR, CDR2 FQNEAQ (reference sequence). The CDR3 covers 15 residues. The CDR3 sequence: CASSRLAGEAGELFF. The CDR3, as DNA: TGTGCCAGCAGCCGACTAGCGGGAGAGGCCGGGGAGCTGTTTTTT.

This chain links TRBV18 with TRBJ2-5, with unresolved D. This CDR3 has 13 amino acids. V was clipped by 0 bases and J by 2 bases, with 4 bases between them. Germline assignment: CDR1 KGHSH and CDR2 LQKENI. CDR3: CASSPPGQETQYF. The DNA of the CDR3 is TGTGCCAGCTCACCACCGGGGCAAGAGACCCAGTACTTC. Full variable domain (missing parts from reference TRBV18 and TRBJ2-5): NAGVMQNPRHLVRRRGQEARLRCSPMKGHSHVYWYRQLPEEGLKFMVYLQKENIIDESGMPKERFSAEFPKEGPSILRIQQVVRGDSAAYFCASSPPGQETQYFGPGTRLLVL.

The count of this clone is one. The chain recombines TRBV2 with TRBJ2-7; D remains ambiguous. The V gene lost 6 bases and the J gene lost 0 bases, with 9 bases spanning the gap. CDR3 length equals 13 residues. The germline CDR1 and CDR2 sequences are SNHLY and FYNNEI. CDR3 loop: CASRDMSSYEQYF. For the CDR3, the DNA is TGTGCCAGCAGAGACATGAGCTCCTACGAGCAGTACTTC.

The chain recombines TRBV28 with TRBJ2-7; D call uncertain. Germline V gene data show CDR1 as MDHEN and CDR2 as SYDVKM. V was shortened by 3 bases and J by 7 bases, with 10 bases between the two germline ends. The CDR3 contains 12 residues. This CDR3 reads CASSLKGGEQYF. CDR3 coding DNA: TGTGCCAGCAGTTTGAAGGGTGGGGAGCAGTACTTC.

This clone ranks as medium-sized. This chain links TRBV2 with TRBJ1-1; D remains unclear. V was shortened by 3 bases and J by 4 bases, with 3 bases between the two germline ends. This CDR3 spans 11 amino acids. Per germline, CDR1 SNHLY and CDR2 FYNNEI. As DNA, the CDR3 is TGTGCCAGCAGTGAGGGCACTGAAGCTTTCTTT. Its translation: CASSEGTEAFF.

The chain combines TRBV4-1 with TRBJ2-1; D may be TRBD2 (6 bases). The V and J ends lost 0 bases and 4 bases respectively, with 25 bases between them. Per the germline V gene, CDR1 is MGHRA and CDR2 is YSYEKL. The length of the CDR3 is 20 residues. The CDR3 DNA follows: TGCGCCAGCAGCCAAGATTCCGCTAATAGCGGAAGCGGGTATTACAATGAGCAGTTCTTC. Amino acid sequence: CASSQDSANSGSGYYNEQFF.